Shown below are 32 T cell receptor beta chains from a single sample sequenced in a study of shared clonotypes between healthy human individuals. Assay used: immunoSEQ multiplex PCR; TCRdb lists only in-frame clones, some missing. The top ten clones hold roughly 1% of a sample with about 1,800,000 clones, approximately 94% of them seen once. Cells designated naive CD8 were CD45RO-negative and were positively selected for CCR7, with terminally differentiated effector memory CD45RA+ cells excluded. The sequenced material came from naive CD8+ T cells sorted from blood. These receptors came from a man between 18 and 35 years old in good health.

This chain uses TRBV27 with TRBJ2-1; 8 nucleotides match TRBD2. Germline V gene sequence: CDR1 MNHEY, CDR2 SMNVEV (reference sequence). Trimming removed 0 bases from V and 4 bases from J; junction bases left unmatched: 5. There are 16 residues in the CDR3. CDR3 loop: CASSLSSGEFYNEQFF. The CDR3 coding sequence is TGTGCCAGCAGTTTATCTAGCGGGGAGTTTTACAATGAGCAGTTCTTC.

This sequence joins TRBV27 and TRBJ1-6, with D tentatively TRBD1 (6 bases). The CDR3 sequence is 16 residues long. V was shortened by 4 bases and J by 4 bases, with 14 bases between the two germline ends. Germline lookup yields CDR1 MNHEY and CDR2 SMNVEV (reference sequence). Here the CDR3 reads CASSSSQGNYNSPLHF. The CDR3, as DNA: TGTGCCAGCAGTTCCTCACAGGGAAATTATAATTCACCCCTCCACTTT.

V and J are TRBV11-2 and TRBJ2-5, with unresolved D. There are 13 residues in the CDR3. Germline CDR1 and CDR2: SGHAT and FQNNGV. Trimming took off 2 bases at V and 2 bases at J, with 6 bases between the two ends. CDR3 amino acids: CASSLWAQETQYF. The CDR3, as DNA: TGTGCCAGCAGCTTATGGGCTCAAGAGACCCAGTACTTC.

This chain's CDR3 is CASSFLFSTDTQYF. CDR3 sequence (DNA): TGTGCCAGCAGTTTCCTCTTTAGCACAGATACGCAGTATTTT. This chain uses TRBV27 with TRBJ2-3; D gene ambiguous. The CDR3 is 14 residues long. Trimming stripped 3 bases from V and 0 bases from J, with 7 bases between. Germline lookup yields CDR1 MNHEY and CDR2 SMNVEV (reference sequence).

The V call is TRBV7-2, the J call TRBJ2-7; the D gene is possibly TRBD1 (6 bases). CDR1 and CDR2 (germline): SGHTA, FQGNSA. V was clipped by 5 bases and J by 3 bases, with 17 bases between them. This CDR3 has 15 amino acids. CDR3 bases: TGTGCCAGCAGCAACCCCGGACAGAGTAGCTACGAGCAGTACTTC. Encoded protein: CASSNPGQSSYEQYF.

This chain links TRBV11-2 with TRBJ2-7, with 9 nucleotides matching TRBD2. The CDR3 contains 14 residues. Trimming cost V 1 base and J 7 bases; bases outside gene matches: 5. Germline V lookup: CDR1 SGHAT, CDR2 FQNNGV. CDR3 coding DNA: TGTGCCAGCAGCTTAGTAGCGGGGGCAGGGGAGCAGTACTTC. Its translation: CASSLVAGAGEQYF. Full variable domain (missing parts from reference TRBV11-2 and TRBJ2-7): EAGVAQSPRYKIIEKRQSVAFWCNPISGHATLYWYQQILGQGPKLLIQFQNNGVVDDSQLPKDRFSAERLKGVDSTLKIQPAKLEDSAVYLCASSLVAGAGEQYFGPGTRLTVT.

This chain links TRBV29-1 with TRBJ2-7; D possibly matches TRBD1 or TRBD2 (5 bases each). Germline V CDR1 and CDR2: SQVTM, ANQGSEA. The CDR3 has 14 amino acids. The ends were cut back, 3 bases at V and 0 bases at J, with 12 bases in the middle. CDR3 region: CSVDVGAGSYEQYF. The CDR3, as DNA: TGCAGCGTTGATGTCGGGGCAGGCTCCTACGAGCAGTACTTC.

This clone was observed once. J is TRBJ1-5 and V is TRBV4-3; D is unclear. Germline CDR1 and CDR2: LGHNA and YSLEER. The CDR3 has 13 amino acids. Trimming removed 0 bases at V and 5 bases at J, with 5 bases between. CDR3 region: CASSQDRHQPQHF. For the CDR3, the DNA is TGCGCCAGCAGCCAAGATCGCCATCAGCCCCAGCATTTT.

As for this clone: This CDR3 is also generated by other DNA sequences in the sample. The CDR3 DNA reads as TGCGCCAGCAGCCCGGGACTAGGTTACGAGCAGTACTTC. Encoded protein: CASSPGLGYEQYF. The chain combines TRBV4-1 with TRBJ2-7; 8 bases align to TRBD2. After removal of 4 bases from V and 4 bases from J, the junction contained 3 bases not matched to a gene. This CDR3 contains 13 residues. Germline V lookup: CDR1 MGHRA, CDR2 YSYEKL.

This clone occurred once. V gene TRBV5-6 combines with J gene TRBJ1-2; no firm D call. The CDR3 runs to 12 residues. Deletions cut 4 bases from V and 4 bases from J, with 8 bases between. In germline, CDR1 is SGHDT, CDR2 YYEEEE. CDR3: CASSQRTYGYTF. The CDR3 DNA follows: TGTGCCAGCAGCCAACGAACCTATGGCTACACCTTC.

The chain employs TRBV7-9 and TRBJ1-2; 7 bases fit TRBD1. There are 16 residues in the CDR3. Trimming removed 5 bases from V and 5 bases from J; junction bases left unmatched: 14. Looked up from germline, CDR1 is SEHNR and CDR2 is FQNEAQ (reference sequence). CDR3 amino acids: CASSQNDDRAKYGYTF. DNA for the CDR3: TGTGCCAGCAGCCAGAACGACGACAGGGCCAAATATGGCTACACCTTC.

The chain carries TRBV4-3 and TRBJ1-2, with TRBD1 as a possible D gene (6 bases). This CDR3 has 15 residues. Germline V gene sequence: CDR1 LGHNA, CDR2 YSLEER. Trimming shortened V by 4 bases and J by 4 bases, and 16 bases separated the two germline ends. In DNA, the CDR3 is TGCGCCAGCAGCCCCTTTAGAGGGGGGGGCTATGGCTACACCTTC. The encoded protein is CASSPFRGGGYGYTF.

The CDR3 DNA reads as TGTGCCAGTAGCAGAGACCGGAGCTCCTACAATGAGCAGTTCTTC. Translating gives CASSRDRSSYNEQFF. V and J are TRBV19 and TRBJ2-1; D gene unclear. Germline CDR1 and CDR2: LNHDA and SQIVND (reference sequence). The CDR3 runs to 15 residues. Trimming shortened V by 6 bases and J by 0 bases, and 12 bases separated the two germline ends.

V usage is TRBV6-5 and J usage is TRBJ1-2; D gene ambiguous. The CDR3 sequence is 13 residues long. Germline CDR1 and CDR2: MNHEY and SVGAGI. V dropped 3 bases and J dropped 4 bases, with 9 bases sitting between them. DNA of the CDR3: TGTGCCAGCAGTTATGGGCCGCCCTATGGCTACACCTTC. Its protein product is CASSYGPPYGYTF.

The V gene is TRBV4-3, the J gene TRBJ2-1; D not resolved. CDR3 size: 15 residues. CDR1 and CDR2 (germline): LGHNA, YSLEER. Trimming cost V 0 bases and J 5 bases, with 11 bases left between them. This CDR3 is CASSQDEDGHNEQFF. The CDR3 DNA is TGCGCCAGCAGCCAAGATGAGGACGGGCACAATGAGCAGTTCTTC.

Details on this clone: Other DNA sequences in the sample encode the same CDR3. The V and J genes are TRBV30 and TRBJ2-1; D is unresolved. The germline V and J ends were trimmed by 1 base and 0 bases, with 10 bases remaining between them. The CDR3 has 15 amino acids. CDR1 is GTSNPN and CDR2 is SVGIG in the germline V gene (reference sequence). The CDR3 spells CAWSGGGSSYNEQFF. Here the CDR3 DNA reads TGTGCCTGGAGTGGAGGTGGTAGCTCCTACAATGAGCAGTTCTTC.

Notes on this clone: Distinct nucleotide sequences in the sample also encode this CDR3. In DNA form, the CDR3 reads TGCGCCAGCAGCCAAGCGTCAACGTACGAGCAGTACTTC. This translates into CASSQASTYEQYF. The genes are TRBV4-1 and TRBJ2-7, with D hard to call. Germline lookup yields CDR1 MGHRA and CDR2 YSYEKL. The V gene lost 1 base and the J gene lost 4 bases, with 8 bases spanning the gap. This CDR3 region has 13 residues.

The chain carries TRBV14 and TRBJ2-7; D possibly corresponds to TRBD1 (6 bases). This CDR3 has 13 residues. V was shortened by 3 bases and J by 3 bases, with 9 bases between the two germline ends. Per the germline V gene, CDR1 is SGHDN and CDR2 is FVKESK. The CDR3 sequence is CASSHQGIYEQYF. The CDR3 DNA is TGTGCCAGCAGCCATCAGGGGATCTACGAGCAGTACTTC.

J is TRBJ1-4 and V is TRBV2; no clear D gene. V gave up 11 bases and J gave up 3 bases, with 25 bases separating them. Germline assignment: CDR1 SNHLY and CDR2 FYNNEI. This CDR3 has 17 amino acids. The CDR3 region is CAAHTGPMGSSNEKLFF. The CDR3 coding sequence is TGTGCCGCCCACACCGGGCCTATGGGCTCATCTAATGAAAAACTGTTTTTT. The variable domain in full, completed from reference TRBV2 and TRBJ1-4, reads EPEVTQTPSHQVTQMGQEVILRCVPISNHLYFYWYRQILGQKVEFLVSFYNNEISEKSEIFDDQFSVERPDGSNFTLKIRSTKLEDSAMYFCAAHTGPMGSSNEKLFFGSGTQLSVL.

This chain uses TRBV4-3 with TRBJ2-7; D not resolved. Germline V CDR1 and CDR2: LGHNA, YSLEER. The CDR3 is 15 amino acids. Trimming pared 0 bases from V and 3 bases from J, leaving 12 bases between. The CDR3 DNA follows: TGCGCCAGCAGCCAAGATGCCCGTTCGGGCTACGAGCAGTACTTC. Encoded protein: CASSQDARSGYEQYF.

This chain uses TRBV7-9 with TRBJ2-7, with D perhaps assigned TRBD1 or TRBD2 (5 bases each). This CDR3 is built from 12 residues. Trimming pared 6 bases from V and 6 bases from J, leaving 12 bases between. Per the germline V gene, CDR1 is SEHNR and CDR2 is FQNEAQ (reference sequence). The CDR3 reads CASRSRGVEQYF. The CDR3 nucleotides are TGTGCCAGCAGGTCCCGGGGCGTCGAGCAGTACTTC.

This clone has a single count. One junction end does not reproduce the germline sequence, and a read error may be involved. This rearrangement joins TRBV27 to TRBJ2-5, with TRBD1 matching over 7 bases. CDR1 is MNHEY and CDR2 is SMNVEV in the germline V gene (reference sequence). The CDR3 has 11 residues. CDR3 amino acids: CASRAGTAVHF. DNA for the CDR3: TGTGCCAGCAGAGCCGGGACAGCGGTTCACTTC.

V gene TRBV28 combines with J gene TRBJ1-3; 7 bases match TRBD1. Germline loops: CDR1 MDHEN, CDR2 SYDVKM. V lost 4 bases and J lost 4; bases outside the gene matches: 4. The CDR3 covers 14 residues. The CDR3 region has the DNA TGTGCCAGCAGTTCCGGGACAGACGGAAACACCATATATTTT. Residues: CASSSGTDGNTIYF.

This sequence joins TRBV7-9 and TRBJ2-1, with D unclear. Germline lookup yields CDR1 SEHNR and CDR2 FQNEAQ (reference sequence). V gave up 3 bases and J gave up 8 bases, with 11 bases separating them. This CDR3 contains 13 residues. The CDR3 DNA follows: TGTGCCAGCAGCTTCTATGAGTCCGATGAGCAGTTCTTC. Protein: CASSFYESDEQFF.

CDR3: CASSSTRDPNPFNTGELFF. The CDR3 DNA reads TGTGCCAGCAGTTCAACCCGGGACCCTAACCCATTTAACACCGGGGAGCTGTTTTTT. The chain is built from TRBV28 and TRBJ2-2, with D perhaps matching TRBD1 or TRBD2 (5 bases each). The CDR3 has 19 amino acids. Per the germline V gene, CDR1 is MDHEN and CDR2 is SYDVKM. V lost 4 bases, J lost 2 bases, and 23 bases lay in between.

This sequence joins TRBV6-1 and TRBJ1-1, with D possibly TRBD1 on 5 matching bases. The V and J ends lost 0 bases and 2 bases respectively, with 16 bases between them. The germline V gene has CDR1 MNHNS and CDR2 SASEGT. This CDR3 comprises 17 residues. This CDR3 is CASSEALRQISNTEAFF. The CDR3 DNA follows: TGTGCCAGCAGTGAAGCGCTAAGACAGATATCAAACACTGAAGCTTTCTTT.

In its sample, this clone was seen once. The same CDR3 is also encoded by other DNA sequences in this sample. The chain joins TRBV4-1 to TRBJ1-2; D might be TRBD1 (6 bases). The CDR3 has 15 residues. V lost 1 base, J lost 5 bases, and 14 bases lay in between. In germline, CDR1 is MGHRA, CDR2 YSYEKL. CDR3: CASSQGRGTGYGYTF. As DNA, the CDR3 is TGCGCCAGCAGCCAAGGGAGGGGGACTGGGTATGGCTACACCTTC.

The J gene is TRBJ2-6, the V gene TRBV10-2; no firm D call. The germline CDR1 and CDR2 sequences are WSHSY and SAAADI. The CDR3 sequence is 12 residues long. Between the trimmed V and J ends, which lost 10 bases and 10 bases, there was a span of 14 bases. The DNA for the CDR3 is TGCGCCACTTTACGGACCGGGAACGTCCTGACTTTC. It encodes CATLRTGNVLTF.

V gene TRBV9 combines with J gene TRBJ2-5; TRBD1 agrees at 10 bases. The CDR3 contains 16 residues. The germline CDR1 and CDR2 sequences are SGDLS and YYNGEE. Trimming cost V 2 bases and J 5 bases; bases outside gene matches: 9. The CDR3 DNA reads as TGTGCCAGCAGCGTTTCCGGGACAGGGGTTTCGGAGACCCAGTACTTC. Its protein product is CASSVSGTGVSETQYF.

The V gene is TRBV30, the J gene TRBJ2-7, with a possible D match to TRBD1 (6 bases). The germline CDR1 and CDR2 sequences are GTSNPN and SVGIG (reference sequence). Trimming took off 2 bases at V and 3 bases at J, with 14 bases between the two ends. CDR3 length: 14 residues. This CDR3 is CAWSNTGPFYEQYF. DNA of the CDR3: TGTGCCTGGAGTAACACAGGGCCCTTCTACGAGCAGTACTTC.

The rearrangement uses TRBV9 and TRBJ1-1, with D uncertain. Germline CDR1 reads SGDLS; CDR2 reads YYNGEE. This CDR3 spans 14 amino acids. Trimming shortened V by 3 bases and J by 1 base, and 10 bases separated the two germline ends. The CDR3 DNA follows: TGTGCCAGCAGCGGCCCCGACACGAACACTGAAGCTTTCTTT. This translates into CASSGPDTNTEAFF.

The rearrangement uses TRBV9 and TRBJ2-5, with TRBD2 matching over 8 bases. CDR3 length: 15 amino acids. CDR1 is SGDLS and CDR2 is YYNGEE in the germline V gene. Trimming cost V 0 bases and J 4 bases; bases outside gene matches: 5. Here the CDR3 DNA reads TGTGCCAGCAGCGTAGCGGGTAGCGGGGCAGAGACCCAGTACTTC. Its translation: CASSVAGSGAETQYF.